This entry concerns a single T cell receptor (beta chain). This sample stems from a study of tumor-infiltrating lymphocytes in primary liver carcinoma. V was cut by 6 bases and J by 4 bases, with 12 bases left in between. Germline CDR1 MNHEY, CDR2 SVGAGI. This CDR3 has 13 residues. Researchers drew blood RNA from unsorted whole blood and extracted germline DNA as well. Infection with HBV was chronic in patients; they were treatment-naive. Starting material of about 450 ng total RNA yielded TCR beta cDNA via a constant-region primer. Investigators got TCR beta libraries out of three nested multiplex PCR rounds, done with slightly modified ARM-PCR. Investigators reported that the first two PCR rounds, at around 9 cycles each, used TRBV1-TRBV30 forward primers with a C-beta reverse primer. MiXCR, run by TCRdb on the multiplex PCR reads, gives a single entry per CDR3 protein. The sample lists about 180,000 distinct CDR3 sequences, approximately 60% occurring once.

The sequence was collected from a middle-aged man with primary liver carcinoma and hepatitis B virus infection. The chain links TRBV6-5 to TRBJ2-5; TRBD2 is a possible D gene (6 bases). Sequencing was carried out using peripheral blood. The CDR3 is CASRTSSSETQYF. CDR3 sequence (DNA): TGTGCCAGCAGGACTAGTAGTTCAGAGACCCAGTACTTC.